The subject of this entry is one T cell receptor (beta chain). The data derive from a study of OX40 agonist ivuxolimab in advanced cancers. About the research overall: Treatment received earlier with anti-PD-1, anti-PD-L1 or anti-CTLA-4 agents was allowed, and more than 30% had some. Two patients with cutaneous melanoma and one with hepatocellular carcinoma, three in total, showed partial responses.

Method: immunoSEQ multiplex PCR; TCRdb's copy keeps in-frame clones and lacks some. Of about 38,000 clones in the sample, about 84% were seen once. CDR3 length: 14 residues. CDR1 is SGHTA and CDR2 is FQGNSA in the germline V gene. Losses at the gene ends were 5 bases for V and 2 bases for J; bases not matched to a gene: 2. This chain uses TRBV7-2 with TRBJ2-7; TRBD2 agrees at 11 bases. This TCR derives from an adult with an advanced solid tumor such as melanoma, head and neck, liver or kidney cancer. The sample here was CD4+ or CD8+ T cells sorted from blood, taken in a trial of the OX40 agonist ivuxolimab. The CDR3 nucleotides read TGTGCCAGCAGCACGACTAGCGGGACCTACGAGCAGTACTTC. Amino acid sequence: CASSTTSGTYEQYF.